This entry lists 21 T cell receptor beta chains sequenced from one sample in a study of cytomegalovirus exposure and HLA in healthy donors. It was with 60 Vbeta and 13 Jbeta primers that the PCR ran. Data came from immunoSEQ multiplex PCR; TCRdb stores just in-frame clones and leaves some out. The sample gives approximately 120,000 clones, less than 85% of which show up once; 8.9% is in the top ten. Sequenced input: PBMCs. The receptors originated from a man aged 30 to 39 in good health and CMV-seropositive.

The CDR3, as DNA: TGTGCCAGCAGTGACTCGCGGGGGGGCTACAATGAGCAGTTCTTC. Its protein is CASSDSRGGYNEQFF. The chain couples TRBV6-4 to TRBJ2-1; 9 bases agree with TRBD2. The CDR3 loop spans 15 amino acids. With 0 bases clipped from V and 3 bases from J, the junction kept 0 bases outside the gene matches. In germline, CDR1 is MRHNA, CDR2 SNTAGT.

The genes are TRBV9 and TRBJ1-1; possibly TRBD1 for D (5 bases). Trimming removed 0 bases from V and 2 bases from J, with 14 bases in between. This CDR3 has 16 amino acids. Germline CDR1 and CDR2: SGDLS and YYNGEE. The CDR3 DNA follows: TGTGCCAGCAGCGTAGACCCAGGCGGACACAACACTGAAGCTTTCTTT. It translates to CASSVDPGGHNTEAFF.

The chain is built from TRBV7-9 and TRBJ2-5; 11 positions agree with TRBD2. The J call may not be correct, given that the DNA end is closer to TRBJ2-7. This CDR3 comprises 15 residues. The germline V gene has CDR1 SEHNR and CDR2 FQNEAQ (reference sequence). The CDR3 reads CASSFVAGGPGEQYF. As DNA, the CDR3 is TGTGCCAGCAGCTTTGTAGCGGGGGGGCCGGGCGAGCAGTACTTC.

The V gene is TRBV2, the J gene TRBJ1-1; D uncertain. This CDR3 comprises 12 residues. V was trimmed by 6 bases and J by 4 bases, leaving 9 bases between them. Germline V gene sequence: CDR1 SNHLY, CDR2 FYNNEI. CDR3 in DNA: TGTGCCAGCAGAATTCTCCTCACTGAAGCTTTCTTT. This translates into CASRILLTEAFF. The variable domain in full, with the rest retrieved from reference TRBV2 and TRBJ1-1, is EPEVTQTPSHQVTQMGQEVILRCVPISNHLYFYWYRQILGQKVEFLVSFYNNEISEKSEIFDDQFSVERPDGSNFTLKIRSTKLEDSAMYFCASRILLTEAFFGQGTRLTVV.

J is TRBJ1-1 and V is TRBV6-5, with D perhaps matching TRBD1 (5 bases). This CDR3 spans 15 amino acids. Trimming removed 0 bases at V and 4 bases at J, with 12 bases between. CDR1 and CDR2 from the germline V gene are MNHEY and SVGAGI. CDR3 region: CASSYSAGRGTEAFF. The CDR3 bases are TGTGCCAGCAGTTACTCGGCAGGGAGGGGCACTGAAGCTTTCTTT.

A single count supports this clone. The V call is TRBV4-1, the J call TRBJ2-3, with D perhaps matching TRBD1 (5 bases). The CDR3 sequence is 16 residues long. Trimming stripped 1 base from V and 5 bases from J, with 16 bases between. CDR1 is MGHRA and CDR2 is YSYEKL in the germline V gene. CDR3 nucleotides: TGCGCCAGCAGCCAAGGGCATATAGCAAGGGGAGATACGCAGTATTTT. It is translated as CASSQGHIARGDTQYF.

This rearrangement joins TRBV20-1 to TRBJ2-5, with D unresolved. Germline CDR1 is DFQATT and CDR2 is SNEGSKA (reference sequence). Trimming cost V 3 bases and J 0 bases, with 2 bases left between them. CDR3 length: 11 amino acids. DNA of the CDR3: TGCAGTGCTAGCTACCAAGAGACCCAGTACTTC. The encoded protein is CSASYQETQYF.

This clone has just a few counts. V usage is TRBV10-2 and J usage is TRBJ2-2; D gene unclear. The germline gives CDR1 WSHSY, CDR2 SAAADI. The CDR3 has 12 amino acids. Trimming pared 6 bases from V and 2 bases from J, leaving 4 bases between. The CDR3 region has the DNA TGCGCCAGCAGCCCAAACACCGGGGAGCTGTTTTTT. As protein: CASSPNTGELFF.

This clone was seen more than once but under ten times. The J gene is TRBJ2-2, the V gene TRBV5-8; D gene uncertain. This CDR3 has 18 amino acids. The V and J ends lost 2 bases and 3 bases respectively, with 20 bases between them. Germline V lookup: CDR1 SGHTS, CDR2 YDEGEE. CDR3 sequence: CASSFYSSLGPYTGELFF. CDR3 nucleotide sequence: TGTGCCAGCAGCTTCTACAGCTCTTTGGGCCCTTACACCGGGGAGCTGTTTTTT.

CDR3 nucleotides: TGTGCCACCCTAGAGGGGGAGAGCTCCTACGAGCAGTACTTC. It codes for CATLEGESSYEQYF. The chain links TRBV28 to TRBJ2-7; possibly TRBD1 for D (6 bases). CDR1 is MDHEN and CDR2 is SYDVKM in the germline V gene. The V end lost 10 bases, the J end lost 0 bases, and 16 bases lay between the germline ends. The CDR3 covers 14 residues.

This clone has a single count. The chain employs TRBV28 and TRBJ2-5, with unresolved D. The CDR3 sequence is 13 residues long. Looked up from germline, CDR1 is MDHEN and CDR2 is SYDVKM. Between the trimmed V and J ends, which lost 3 bases and 4 bases, there was a span of 9 bases. DNA of the CDR3: TGTGCCAGCAGTTTCGAGATAATAGAGACCCAGTACTTC. It codes for CASSFEIIETQYF.

The genes are TRBV6-5 and TRBJ2-2; tentatively, D is TRBD1 (6 bases). CDR3 size: 13 residues. V lost 6 bases to trimming and J lost 4 bases, with 9 bases between them. CDR1 and CDR2 from the germline V gene are MNHEY and SVGAGI. This CDR3 reads CASRDSGTGELFF. The CDR3 DNA reads as TGTGCCAGCAGGGACAGTGGCACCGGGGAGCTGTTTTTT.

The chain couples TRBV6-5 to TRBJ1-4, with TRBD1 matching 8 bases. This CDR3 spans 15 amino acids. The ends lost 10 bases at V and 4 bases at J; junction bases unmatched: 11. CDR1 and CDR2 (germline): MNHEY, SVGAGI. DNA of the CDR3: TGTGCCACCAGCACAGGACAGGGAGGTAATGAAAAACTGTTTTTT. Its protein is CATSTGQGGNEKLFF.

The V and J genes are TRBV5-4 and TRBJ2-5, with a tentative D call TRBD1 (6 bases). The DNA end is a closer match to TRBJ2-7, so the J assignment may be wrong. CDR3 length: 13 residues. Germline values: CDR1 SGHNT, CDR2 YYREEE (reference sequence). CDR3 amino acids: CASSLQGGYEQYF. The CDR3 bases are TGTGCCAGCAGCTTACAGGGCGGGTACGAGCAGTACTTC.

With respect to this clone: At one of its ends the junction is not consistent with the germline gene, which may arise from a read error. The V and J genes are TRBV5-1 and TRBJ1-1; 10 nucleotides line up with TRBD1. CDR3 size: 16 residues. Germline V gene sequence: CDR1 SGHRS, CDR2 YFSETQ. The CDR3 DNA reads as TGCGTCAGCAGGCGGGGACAGGGGAATGGGAACACTGAAGCTTTCTTT. The encoded protein is CVSRRGQGNGNTEAFF.

This chain connects TRBV5-1 to TRBJ2-7; 9 bases line up with TRBD1. This CDR3 region has 14 residues. V lost 4 bases to trimming and J lost 3 bases; unmatched junction nucleotides: 5. In germline, CDR1 is SGHRS, CDR2 YFSETQ. CDR3 loop: CASSQGQGHYEQYF. The CDR3 bases are TGCGCCAGCAGCCAGGGACAGGGCCACTACGAGCAGTACTTC.

This chain joins TRBV2 and TRBJ2-7, with D perhaps matching TRBD1 (5 bases). The CDR3 consists of 14 residues. Germline CDR1 reads SNHLY; CDR2 reads FYNNEI. V lost 6 bases and J lost 2, with 14 bases in between. CDR3 protein: CASSSNRRTYEQYF. In DNA form, the CDR3 reads TGTGCCAGCAGCTCGAACAGGCGAACCTACGAGCAGTACTTC. Full variable domain (outside the CDR3, taken from reference TRBV2 and TRBJ2-7): EPEVTQTPSHQVTQMGQEVILRCVPISNHLYFYWYRQILGQKVEFLVSFYNNEISEKSEIFDDQFSVERPDGSNFTLKIRSTKLEDSAMYFCASSSNRRTYEQYFGPGTRLTVT.

This chain joins TRBV2 and TRBJ1-5; D is perhaps TRBD1 (5 bases). Germline V gene lookup returns CDR1 SNHLY and CDR2 FYNNEI. The CDR3 runs to 12 residues. V lost 4 bases and J 10 bases, leaving 11 bases between the germline ends. As DNA, the CDR3 is TGTGCCAGCAGTGGGGGGGTGGGACCCCAGCATTTT. It specifies CASSGGVGPQHF.

This rearrangement joins TRBV25-1 to TRBJ2-5, with a weak D call TRBD2 (6 bases). Germline CDR1 MGHDK, CDR2 SYGVNS. V was shortened by 6 bases and J by 5 bases, with 16 bases between the two germline ends. The CDR3 runs to 14 residues. The DNA for the CDR3 is TGTGCCAGCAGCGGACGGGGGATTCTGGAGACCCAGTACTTC. Protein: CASSGRGILETQYF.

CDR3 sequence: CASSLLSGYGYTF. The CDR3, as DNA: TGTGCCAGCAGCTTATTGTCAGGGTATGGCTACACCTTC. The genes are TRBV7-3 and TRBJ1-2, with D maybe TRBD1 (5 bases). Trimming cost V 2 bases and J 5 bases, with 9 bases left between them. Germline CDR1 is SGHTA and CDR2 is FQGTGA. This CDR3 has 13 residues.

This chain links TRBV6-6 with TRBJ1-2; no definite D call. The germline V gene has CDR1 MNHNY and CDR2 SVGAGI (reference sequence). The ends were cut back, 5 bases at V and 8 bases at J, with 15 bases in the middle. CDR3 size: 13 residues. In nucleotides, the CDR3 is TGTGCCAGCAGTAGAGGTGGTTCGGAAGGCTACACCTTC. Translated, it gives CASSRGGSEGYTF.